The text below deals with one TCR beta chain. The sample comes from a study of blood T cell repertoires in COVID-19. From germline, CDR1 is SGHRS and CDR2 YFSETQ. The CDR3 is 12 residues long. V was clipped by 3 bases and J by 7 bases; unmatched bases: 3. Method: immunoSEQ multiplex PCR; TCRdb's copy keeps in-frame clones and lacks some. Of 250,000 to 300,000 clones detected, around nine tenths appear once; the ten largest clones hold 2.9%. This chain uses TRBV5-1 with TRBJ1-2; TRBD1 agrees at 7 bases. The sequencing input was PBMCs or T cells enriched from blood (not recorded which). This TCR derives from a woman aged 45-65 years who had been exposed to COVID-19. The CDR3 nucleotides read TGCGCCAGCAGCTACGACAGGGCTGGCTACACCTTC. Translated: CASSYDRAGYTF.